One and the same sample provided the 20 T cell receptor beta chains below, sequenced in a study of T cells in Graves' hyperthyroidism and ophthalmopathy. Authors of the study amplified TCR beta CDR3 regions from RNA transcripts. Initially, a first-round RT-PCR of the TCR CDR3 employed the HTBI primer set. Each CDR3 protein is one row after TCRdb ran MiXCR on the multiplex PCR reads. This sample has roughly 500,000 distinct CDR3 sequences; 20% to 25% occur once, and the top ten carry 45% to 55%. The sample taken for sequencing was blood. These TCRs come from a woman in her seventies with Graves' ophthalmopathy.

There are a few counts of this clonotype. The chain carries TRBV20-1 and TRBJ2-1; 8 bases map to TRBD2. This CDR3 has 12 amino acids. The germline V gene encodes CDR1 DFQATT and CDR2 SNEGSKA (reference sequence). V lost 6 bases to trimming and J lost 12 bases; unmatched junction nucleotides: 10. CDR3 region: CSAQPLAGGQFF. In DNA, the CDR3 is TGCAGTGCCCAACCTCTAGCGGGTGGGCAGTTCTTC.

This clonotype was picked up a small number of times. CDR3 sequence (DNA): TGTGCCAGCAGCGTTTGGGACGCTGGTAACTATGGCTACACCTTC. Amino acid sequence: CASSVWDAGNYGYTF. The chain carries TRBV9 and TRBJ1-2; D may be TRBD1 (5 bases). The CDR3 contains 15 residues. Germline V gene data show CDR1 as SGDLS and CDR2 as YYNGEE. Trimming removed 2 bases from V and 1 base from J, with 12 bases in between.

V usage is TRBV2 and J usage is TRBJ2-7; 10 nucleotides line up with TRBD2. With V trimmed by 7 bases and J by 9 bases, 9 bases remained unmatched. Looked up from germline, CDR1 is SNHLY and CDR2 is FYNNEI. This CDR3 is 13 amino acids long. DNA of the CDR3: TGTGCCAGCACCTGGACTAGCGGTCTTGGGCAGTACTTC. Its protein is CASTWTSGLGQYF.

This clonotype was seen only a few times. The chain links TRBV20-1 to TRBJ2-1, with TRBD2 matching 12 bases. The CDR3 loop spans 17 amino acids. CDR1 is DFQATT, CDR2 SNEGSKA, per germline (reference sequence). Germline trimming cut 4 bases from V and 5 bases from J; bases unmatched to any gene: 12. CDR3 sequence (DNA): TGCAGTGCTACCCCCGGACTAGCGGGAACGAGCAACAATGAGCAGTTCTTC. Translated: CSATPGLAGTSNNEQFF.

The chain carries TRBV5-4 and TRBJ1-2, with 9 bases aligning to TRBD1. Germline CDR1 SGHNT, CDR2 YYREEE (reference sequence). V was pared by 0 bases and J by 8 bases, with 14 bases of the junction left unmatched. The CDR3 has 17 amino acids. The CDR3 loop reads CASSLVPSGGTGNGYTF. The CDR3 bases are TGTGCCAGCAGCTTGGTCCCCTCGGGGGGGACAGGGAACGGCTACACCTTC.

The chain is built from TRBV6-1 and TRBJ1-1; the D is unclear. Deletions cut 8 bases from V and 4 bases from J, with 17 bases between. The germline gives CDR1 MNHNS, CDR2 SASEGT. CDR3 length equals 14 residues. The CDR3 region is CASRSSGFVTEAFF. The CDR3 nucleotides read TGTGCCAGCCGATCAAGCGGCTTCGTCACTGAAGCTTTCTTT.

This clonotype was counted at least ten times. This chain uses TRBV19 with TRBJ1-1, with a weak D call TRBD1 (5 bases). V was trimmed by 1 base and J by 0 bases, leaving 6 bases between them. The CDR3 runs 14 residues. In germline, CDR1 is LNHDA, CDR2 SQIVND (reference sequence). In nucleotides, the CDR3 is TGTGCCAGTAGTATAGCAGGGATGAACACTGAAGCTTTCTTT. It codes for CASSIAGMNTEAFF.

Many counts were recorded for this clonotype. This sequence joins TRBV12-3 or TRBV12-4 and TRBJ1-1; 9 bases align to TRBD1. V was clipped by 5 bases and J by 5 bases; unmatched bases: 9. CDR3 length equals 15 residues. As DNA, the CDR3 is TGTGCCAGCAGTAAGAACAGGGGGACAGGGACTGAAGCTTTCTTT. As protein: CASSKNRGTGTEAFF.

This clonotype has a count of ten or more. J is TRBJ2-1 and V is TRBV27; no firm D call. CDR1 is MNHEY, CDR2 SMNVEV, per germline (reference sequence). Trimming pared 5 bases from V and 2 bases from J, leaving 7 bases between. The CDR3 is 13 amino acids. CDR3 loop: CASSPSAYNEQFF. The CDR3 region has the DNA TGTGCCAGCAGTCCCAGCGCCTACAATGAGCAGTTCTTC.

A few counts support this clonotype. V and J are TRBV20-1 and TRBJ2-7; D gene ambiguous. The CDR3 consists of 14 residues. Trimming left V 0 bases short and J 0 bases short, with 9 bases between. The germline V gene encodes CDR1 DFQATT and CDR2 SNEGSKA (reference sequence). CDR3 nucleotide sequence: TGCAGTGCTAGAGATGTCAGGACCTCCTACGAGCAGTACTTC. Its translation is CSARDVRTSYEQYF.

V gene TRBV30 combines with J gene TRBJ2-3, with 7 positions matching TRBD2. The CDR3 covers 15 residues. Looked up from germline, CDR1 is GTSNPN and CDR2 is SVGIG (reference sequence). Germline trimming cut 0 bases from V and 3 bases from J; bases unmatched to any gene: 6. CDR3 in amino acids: CAWSVGGRRTDTQYF. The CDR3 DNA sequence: TGTGCCTGGAGTGTAGGCGGGAGAAGGACAGATACGCAGTATTTT.

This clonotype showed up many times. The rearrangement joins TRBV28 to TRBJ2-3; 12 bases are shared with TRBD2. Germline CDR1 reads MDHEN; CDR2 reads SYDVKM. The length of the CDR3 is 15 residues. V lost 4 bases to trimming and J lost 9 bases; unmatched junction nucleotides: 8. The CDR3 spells CASSYGLAGIPTQYF. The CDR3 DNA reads TGTGCCAGCAGTTACGGACTAGCGGGAATCCCAACGCAGTATTTT.

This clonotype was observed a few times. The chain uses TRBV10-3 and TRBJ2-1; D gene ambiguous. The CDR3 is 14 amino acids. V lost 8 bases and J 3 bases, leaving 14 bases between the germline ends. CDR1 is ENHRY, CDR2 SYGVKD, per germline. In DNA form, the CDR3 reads TGTGCCATCCGAGACACAACTTACTACAATGAGCAGTTCTTC. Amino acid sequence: CAIRDTTYYNEQFF.

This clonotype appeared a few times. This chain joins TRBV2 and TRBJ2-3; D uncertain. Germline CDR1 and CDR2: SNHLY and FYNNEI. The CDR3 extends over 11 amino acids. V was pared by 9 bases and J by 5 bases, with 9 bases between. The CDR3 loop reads CAREAIDTQYF. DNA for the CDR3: TGTGCCAGGGAAGCCATAGATACGCAGTATTTT.

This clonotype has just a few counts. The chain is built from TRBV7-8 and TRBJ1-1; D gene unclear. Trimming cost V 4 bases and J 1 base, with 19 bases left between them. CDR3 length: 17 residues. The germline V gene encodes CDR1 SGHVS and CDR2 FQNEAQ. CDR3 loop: CASSSRWGLTANTEAFF. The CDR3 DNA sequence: TGTGCCAGCAGCTCCCGATGGGGATTAACAGCGAACACTGAAGCTTTCTTT.

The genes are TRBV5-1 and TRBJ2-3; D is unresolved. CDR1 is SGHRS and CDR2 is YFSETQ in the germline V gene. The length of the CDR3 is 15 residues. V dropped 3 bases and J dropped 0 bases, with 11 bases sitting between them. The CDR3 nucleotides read TGCGCCAGCAGCTCAAGGACGGATAGCACAGATACGCAGTATTTT. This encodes CASSSRTDSTDTQYF.

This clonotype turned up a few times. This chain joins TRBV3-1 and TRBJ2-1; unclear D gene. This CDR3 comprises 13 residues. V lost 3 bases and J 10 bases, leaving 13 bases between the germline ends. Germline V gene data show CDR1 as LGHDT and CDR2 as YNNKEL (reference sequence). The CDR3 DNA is TGTGCCAGCAGCCAGGTGGTTTTGGTGGAGCAGTTCTTC. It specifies CASSQVVLVEQFF.

This CDR3 is CASSITVGATNEKLFF. CDR3 in DNA: TGTGCCAGCAGTATAACAGTTGGGGCAACTAATGAAAAACTGTTTTTT. V usage is TRBV27 and J usage is TRBJ1-4; no clear D. CDR3 length: 16 residues. Looked up from germline, CDR1 is MNHEY and CDR2 is SMNVEV (reference sequence). Between the trimmed V and J ends, which lost 5 bases and 0 bases, there was a span of 13 bases.

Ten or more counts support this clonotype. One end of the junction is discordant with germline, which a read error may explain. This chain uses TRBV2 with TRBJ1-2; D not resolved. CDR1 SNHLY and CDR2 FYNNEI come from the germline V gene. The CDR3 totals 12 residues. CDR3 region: CATSGGHYGYTF. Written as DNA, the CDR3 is TGCGCGACGAGCGGAGGTCACTATGGCTACACCTTC.

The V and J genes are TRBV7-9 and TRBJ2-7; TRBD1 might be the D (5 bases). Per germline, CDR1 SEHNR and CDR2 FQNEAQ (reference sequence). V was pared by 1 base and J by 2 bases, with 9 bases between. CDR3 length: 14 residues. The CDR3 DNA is TGTGCCAGCAGCTTAGGGGGCGAAACCTACGAGCAGTACTTC. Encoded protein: CASSLGGETYEQYF.